This TCR beta chain was recovered during a study of OX40 agonist ivuxolimab in advanced cancers. Study at large: Ivuxolimab, an antibody that agonizes OX40 (CD134), was administered to the patients.

This CDR3 has 16 amino acids. Germline V gene lookup returns CDR1 SGHAT and CDR2 FQNNGV. V lost 5 bases, J lost 1 base, and 8 bases stayed unmatched. Measured with immunoSEQ multiplex PCR; TCRdb has only the in-frame clones, and not every one. The sample consists of tens of thousands of clones, 65% to 90% of them appearing once. About this clone: Its target is not known.

Any history of autoimmune disease or systemic immunosuppression disqualified patients. Findings and caveats of the study: The 0.1-3.0 mg/kg partial responders had among the lowest clonal expansion. In CD8+ T cells, expanded clones were on average more numerous than in CD4+.

The chain couples TRBV11-2 to TRBJ2-7, with 10 bases aligning to TRBD2. The sequence was obtained from an adult with an advanced solid tumor such as melanoma, head and neck, liver or kidney cancer. The material sequenced was CD4+ or CD8+ T cells sorted from blood, taken in a trial of the OX40 agonist ivuxolimab. The CDR3 nucleotides are TGTGCCAGCAGCGTATCCGGGACTAGCGTTTCCTACGAGCAGTACTTC. Protein product: CASSVSGTSVSYEQYF.